The rows below give T cell receptor beta chains drawn from one sample of a study of T cell responses to AZD1222 COVID-19 vaccine. Profiling relied on immunoSEQ multiplex PCR, and the TCRdb table lists in-frame clones only, not all of them. The sample yields over 50,000 clones, roughly 84% seen once. Sequenced material: peripheral blood, taken on day 0 of AZD1222 vaccination. The source is an adult in good health. Both conserved end residues are part of each CDR3. A D gene is named only where the DNA matches it firmly. The size field is filled for only some rows; it gives once, few, many or a size class.

CDR3 DNA	CDR3 protein	clone size	J gene	V gene	D gene
TGTGCCAGCAGGCTCCGGGGGGTCCTTTCCTACGAGCAGTACTTC	CASRLRGVLSYEQYF	NA	TRBJ2-7	TRBV2	TRBD2
TGTGCCAGCAGTTTAGTAGGGGACAGGAGGGATGGCTACACCTTC	CASSLVGDRRDGYTF	few	TRBJ1-2	TRBV28	TRBD1
TGTGCCAGCAACATAGACTCTGGGGCCAACGTCCTGACTTTC	CASNIDSGANVLTF	NA	TRBJ2-6	TRBV2	NA
TGTGCCAGCAGTCCCCTTGGGTACAATGAGCAGTTCTTC	CASSPLGYNEQFF	NA	TRBJ2-1	TRBV6-4	NA
TGTGCCAGCAGCTGGGCTAGGGTCGGCAATCAGCCCCAGCATTTT	CASSWARVGNQPQHF	NA	TRBJ1-5	TRBV7-8	NA
TGTGCCAGCTCACCAACATTGGACGAGCAGTACTTC	CASSPTLDEQYF	NA	TRBJ2-7	TRBV18	NA
TGTGCCAGCAGCCAAGAAGGGACAGGGGGATACAATGAGCAGTTCTTC	CASSQEGTGGYNEQFF	NA	TRBJ2-1	TRBV4-2	TRBD1
TGTGCCAGCAGCCGGACTAAAGTCAGGGGCTACGAGCAGTACTTC	CASSRTKVRGYEQYF	few	TRBJ2-7	TRBV4-2	NA
TGTGCCAGCAGTTATCCCTCCGGGACACACCAGAGAGGTGAAAAACTGTTTTTT	CASSYPSGTHQRGEKLFF	NA	TRBJ1-4	TRBV28	NA
TGTGCCGCGGCGGACAGAGCAGTCTACGAGCAGTACTTC	CAAADRAVYEQYF	NA	TRBJ2-7	TRBV10-3	NA
TGTGCCACCAGCAGAGAGAGTACTAACTATGGCTACACCTTC	CATSRESTNYGYTF	NA	TRBJ1-2	TRBV15	NA
TGTGCCAGCAGCTTAGTTGCAGGGGAGGCAGATACGCAGTATTTT	CASSLVAGEADTQYF	NA	TRBJ2-3	TRBV7-9	NA
TGTGCCAGCACCAGGACAGGGCAAGAGACCCAGTACTTC	CASTRTGQETQYF	NA	TRBJ2-5	TRBV6-6	TRBD1
TGTGCCAGCAGCTTTCCCGGGGGGGCCTTGGATGAGCAGTTCTTC	CASSFPGGALDEQFF	NA	TRBJ2-1	TRBV5-5	TRBD2
TGTGCCAGCAGCAAAAGCGGGGAACAGGGAGCTTTCTTT	CASSKSGEQGAFF	few	TRBJ1-1	TRBV7-8	NA
TGTGCCAGCAGTAGCGGGGGGGGCTATAATTCACCCCTCCACTTT	CASSSGGGYNSPLHF	NA	TRBJ1-6	TRBV2	NA
TGTGCCAGTAGTTCGGGGGCAAGTAGGAACGAGCAGTACTTC	CASSSGASRNEQYF	NA	TRBJ2-7	TRBV19	NA
TGTGCCAGCAGCATACGCCCCTATAATTCACCCCTCCACTTT	CASSIRPYNSPLHF	once	TRBJ1-6	TRBV7-9	NA
TGTGCCAGCTCCCTGACAGGGCGCTCTGGAAACACCATATATTTT	CASSLTGRSGNTIYF	NA	TRBJ1-3	TRBV18	TRBD1
TGCGCCAGCAGCTTGTTGGGCAGAGAGGATACGCAGTATTTT	CASSLLGREDTQYF	NA	TRBJ2-3	TRBV5-1	NA
TGTGCCAGCAGATCGGGGCAGGCATACTCTGGAAACACCATATATTTT	CASRSGQAYSGNTIYF	NA	TRBJ1-3	TRBV2	NA
TGCAGCGTTGAAGATCAGGACTACGAGCAGTACTTC	CSVEDQDYEQYF	NA	TRBJ2-7	TRBV29-1	NA
TGTGCCAGCTCATTATCCGGGACAGGGAACACTGAAGCTTTCTTT	CASSLSGTGNTEAFF	NA	TRBJ1-1	TRBV18	TRBD1
TGTGCCAGCAGCCTCTCCGGGACTGGTGGCTACACCTTC	CASSLSGTGGYTF	NA	TRBJ1-2	TRBV12-3/TRBV12-4	NA
TGCGCCAGCAGCCACCCCGCCGGACAGGGAAACAATGAGCAGTTCTTC	CASSHPAGQGNNEQFF	NA	TRBJ2-1	TRBV4-1	TRBD1
TGCAGCGTTGCCCCGGGACAGGGACATGGAAACACCATATATTTT	CSVAPGQGHGNTIYF	NA	TRBJ1-3	TRBV29-1	TRBD1
TGTGCCAGCAGTCTCCGAGATAAGGGCGGGGGTGGCGACGAGCAGTACTTC	CASSLRDKGGGGDEQYF	NA	TRBJ2-7	TRBV28	TRBD2